These 10 T cell receptor beta chains originate from one sample sequenced in a study of OX40 agonist ivuxolimab in advanced cancers. Libraries were prepared by immunoSEQ multiplex PCR; TCRdb keeps only in-frame clonotypes and omits some of them. The table lists about 50,000 clones, about 79% of them singletons. This specimen consisted of CD4+ or CD8+ T cells sorted from blood, obtained in a trial of the OX40 agonist ivuxolimab. The receptors derive from an adult with an advanced solid tumor such as melanoma, head and neck, liver or kidney cancer.

V usage is TRBV27 and J usage is TRBJ1-2; 7 bases align to TRBD1. Germline lookup yields CDR1 MNHEY and CDR2 SMNVEV (reference sequence). Losses at the gene ends were 5 bases for V and 7 bases for J; bases not matched to a gene: 7. The CDR3 spans 13 residues. DNA for the CDR3: TGTGCCAGCAGTCTTCTAGGGGGCGGTGGCTACACCTTC. It yields the protein CASSLLGGGGYTF.

The chain couples TRBV27 to TRBJ1-5; 10 bases line up with TRBD1. This CDR3 is 14 amino acids long. Germline loops: CDR1 MNHEY, CDR2 SMNVEV (reference sequence). The J segment lost 4 bases and the V segment lost 6 bases, leaving 3 bases of the junction unmatched. The CDR3, as DNA: TGTGCCAGCAGCAGGACAGGGGGGAATCAGCCCCAGCATTTT. Encoded protein: CASSRTGGNQPQHF.

V is TRBV7-9 and J is TRBJ2-3; D might be TRBD2 (9 bases). Germline V gene lookup returns CDR1 SEHNR and CDR2 FQNEAQ (reference sequence). The CDR3 sequence is 19 residues long. V was trimmed by 3 bases and J by 4 bases, leaving 26 bases between them. CDR3 sequence reads: CASSLQGALAGLSADTQYF. The CDR3 DNA reads TGTGCCAGCAGCTTGCAGGGGGCTCTAGCGGGGTTATCGGCAGATACGCAGTATTTT.

This clone was counted a few times. The chain employs TRBV11-2 and TRBJ2-4; D might be TRBD2 (6 bases). Germline V gene lookup returns CDR1 SGHAT and CDR2 FQNNGV. The CDR3 runs 19 residues. V dropped 2 bases and J dropped 2 bases, with 22 bases sitting between them. The DNA of the CDR3 is TGTGCCAGCAGCTTAAGGTCCCCCACTAGCCTCGGGACCAAAAACATTCAGTACTTC. Residues: CASSLRSPTSLGTKNIQYF.

This clone was recorded once. The chain has TRBV6-5 and TRBJ2-3; D call uncertain. Germline values: CDR1 MNHEY, CDR2 SVGAGI. This CDR3 region has 12 residues. V was shortened by 2 bases and J by 4 bases, with 4 bases between the two germline ends. The CDR3 DNA reads TGTGCCAGCAGTTACAGGGCAGATACGCAGTATTTT. Translation: CASSYRADTQYF.

The chain employs TRBV5-1 and TRBJ2-4; D is perhaps TRBD2 (5 bases). Germline CDR1 and CDR2: SGHRS and YFSETQ. CDR3 size: 13 residues. With 0 bases removed from V and 5 bases from J, the gap between germline ends came to 6 bases. CDR3 nucleotide sequence: TGCGCCAGCAGCTTGGGGGGAGAAAACATTCAGTACTTC. Translating it yields CASSLGGENIQYF.

This chain uses TRBV6-6 with TRBJ2-2; no firm D call. The V end was cut by 11 bases, the J end by 0 bases, with 7 bases between. Germline V gene data show CDR1 as MNHNY and CDR2 as SVGAGI (reference sequence). This CDR3 comprises 12 residues. The chain's CDR3 is CAGSANTGELFF. The CDR3 DNA is TGTGCCGGCTCAGCGAACACCGGGGAGCTGTTTTTT.

The rearrangement joins TRBV2 to TRBJ2-2; 9 nucleotides line up with TRBD1. Germline CDR1 and CDR2: SNHLY and FYNNEI. The CDR3 covers 18 residues. The trim removed 6 bases at V and 3 bases at J, leaving 14 bases unmatched. This CDR3 reads CASRPGTGRFGDTGELFF. The CDR3 DNA follows: TGTGCCAGCAGACCCGGGACAGGGAGGTTCGGAGACACCGGGGAGCTGTTTTTT.

This rearrangement joins TRBV5-4 to TRBJ2-1; a possible D gene is TRBD2 (6 bases). V dropped 0 bases and J dropped 10 bases, with 14 bases sitting between them. The CDR3 spans 14 residues. Germline CDR1 is SGHNT and CDR2 is YYREEE (reference sequence). The CDR3 here is CASSLARHREEQFF. The CDR3 region has the DNA TGTGCCAGCAGCTTGGCCCGGCACCGGGAGGAGCAGTTCTTC.

The chain is built from TRBV27 and TRBJ2-2; TRBD1 might be the D (5 bases). CDR3 length: 17 residues. The germline CDR1 and CDR2 sequences are MNHEY and SMNVEV (reference sequence). V lost 2 bases to trimming and J lost 5 bases, with 18 bases between them. CDR3: CASSLRLGQGRTGELFF. Written as DNA, the CDR3 is TGTGCCAGCAGTTTAAGACTTGGCCAGGGTAGAACCGGGGAGCTGTTTTTT.